This T cell receptor beta chain is drawn from a study of OX40 agonist ivuxolimab in advanced cancers. Study context: Patients in the trial were receiving intravenous ivuxolimab every 2 weeks, at doses of 0.01 to 10 mg/kg. Findings of the study overall: The authors did not determine the antigen specificity of the expanded peripheral T cells.

Sequenced by immunoSEQ multiplex PCR; TCRdb stores in-frame clones only, minus some. The sample includes around 62,000 clones, around 86% of them seen just once. Notes on this clone: Its antigen is currently unknown.

The CDR3 runs to 15 residues. V lost 2 bases to trimming and J lost 6 bases; unmatched junction nucleotides: 7. Per germline, CDR1 GTSNPN and CDR2 SVGIG (reference sequence). Sequenced here: CD4+ or CD8+ T cells sorted from blood, sampled in a trial of the OX40 agonist ivuxolimab. The rearrangement links TRBV30 to TRBJ1-5; 10 bases are a match to TRBD1. This clonotype originated in an adult with an advanced solid tumor such as melanoma, head and neck, liver or kidney cancer. CDR3 nucleotide sequence: TGTGCCTGGAGTTGGCCCCGGACAGGGGGTCAGCCCCAGCATTTT. Translation gives CAWSWPRTGGQPQHF.